These 17 T cell receptor beta chains were sequenced from one sample in a study of blood T cell repertoires in COVID-19 (TCRdb year 2020). The method behind the library was the immunoSEQ multiplex PCR assay. The source is immuneACCESS, and TCRdb retained only in-frame sequences with V and J called. Part of the clones is not carried over; for the studies checked, unresolved V genes explain less than half of this, and the remainder is unexplained. The sample data list approximately 250,000 clones, and roughly 83% of these were observed just once. The leading ten clones occupy roughly 7% of the sample. The sequencing sample was made of peripheral blood. Every receptor here comes from a woman in her fifties or sixties with acute or convalescent COVID-19.

This chain links TRBV7-2 with TRBJ1-5; TRBD1 is a possible D gene (6 bases). The germline gives CDR1 SGHTA, CDR2 FQGNSA. The length of the CDR3 is 18 residues. V lost 0 bases and J 2 bases, leaving 17 bases between the germline ends. In DNA form, the CDR3 reads TGTGCCAGCAGCTTAGCCCCATACAGGGCGAGAGGCAATCAGCCCCAGCATTTT. This encodes CASSLAPYRARGNQPQHF.

V usage is TRBV15 and J usage is TRBJ2-3; D not certain. This CDR3 comprises 13 residues. Germline V CDR1 and CDR2: LNHNV, YYDKDF (reference sequence). V was clipped by 0 bases and J by 5 bases, with 6 bases between them. Written as DNA, the CDR3 is TGTGCCACCAGCAGAGACGTCGGAGATACGCAGTATTTT. Its translation is CATSRDVGDTQYF.

Only one count was recorded for this clone. This rearrangement joins TRBV7-2 to TRBJ1-6; TRBD1 might be the D (6 bases). Germline lookup yields CDR1 SGHTA and CDR2 FQGNSA. The CDR3 totals 13 residues. Trimming left V 9 bases short and J 7 bases short, with 13 bases between. For the CDR3, the DNA is TGTGCCAGTTCGGGGACATCCAATTCACCCCTCCACTTT. It encodes CASSGTSNSPLHF.

This chain joins TRBV5-1 and TRBJ2-5, with 11 positions matching TRBD2. CDR3 length: 14 residues. J was trimmed by 7 bases and V by 4 bases; bases with no gene match: 6. CDR1 is SGHRS, CDR2 YFSETQ, per germline. CDR3 coding DNA: TGCGCCAGCAGCCTAGCGGGAGGAACAGTGACCCAGTACTTC. Its translation is CASSLAGGTVTQYF. The whole variable domain, filled in from reference TRBV5-1 and TRBJ2-5, reads KAGVTQTPRYLIKTRGQQVTLSCSPISGHRSVSWYQQTPGQGLQFLFEYFSETQRNKGNFPGRFSGRQFSNSRSEMNVSTLELGDSALYLCASSLAGGTVTQYFGPGTRLLVL.

V is TRBV4-2 and J is TRBJ2-1; D is unclear. V lost 1 base and J lost 9, with 7 bases in between. The CDR3 spans 12 residues. Germline V gene sequence: CDR1 LGHNA, CDR2 YNFKEQ. CDR3 loop: CASSQGVGEQFF. The CDR3 region has the DNA TGTGCCAGCAGCCAAGGCGTCGGTGAGCAGTTCTTC.

V is TRBV2 and J is TRBJ2-7; TRBD2 aligns across 7 bases. The length of the CDR3 is 13 residues. In germline, CDR1 is SNHLY, CDR2 FYNNEI. V lost 8 bases to trimming and J lost 2 bases; unmatched junction nucleotides: 6. The CDR3, as DNA: TGTGCCAGCTGGGGCGGGAGACCCTACGAGCAGTACTTC. This encodes CASWGGRPYEQYF.

This clone occurred a few times. This rearrangement joins TRBV4-1 to TRBJ2-7; no clear D. The CDR3 loop spans 13 amino acids. Germline CDR1 reads MGHRA; CDR2 reads YSYEKL. Trimming stripped 3 bases from V and 0 bases from J, with 6 bases between. The CDR3 reads CASSQRSSYEQYF. In DNA form, the CDR3 reads TGCGCCAGCAGCCAGCGAAGCTCCTACGAGCAGTACTTC.

The V call is TRBV7-2, the J call TRBJ2-7; D possibly corresponds to TRBD1 (6 bases). Trimming pared 1 base from V and 7 bases from J, leaving 20 bases between. The CDR3 covers 16 residues. CDR1 is SGHTA and CDR2 is FQGNSA in the germline V gene. CDR3 amino acids: CASSLDSGTPSWEQYF. The CDR3, as DNA: TGTGCCAGCAGCTTAGACTCCGGGACACCCTCTTGGGAGCAGTACTTC.

The CDR3 is CATGELAGGRGYTF. The CDR3 DNA reads TGTGCCACCGGAGAGTTAGCAGGGGGCAGGGGCTACACCTTC. The chain has TRBV19 and TRBJ1-2, with TRBD1 identical over 8 bases. The CDR3 extends over 14 amino acids. CDR1 and CDR2 (germline): LNHDA, SQIVND (reference sequence). With 10 bases clipped from V and 8 bases from J, the junction kept 15 bases outside the gene matches. Drawing the rest from reference TRBV19 and TRBJ1-2, the complete variable domain is DGGITQSPKYLFRKEGQNVTLSCEQNLNHDAMYWYRQDPGQGLRLIYYSQIVNDFQKGDIAEGYSVSREKKESFPLTVTSAQKNPTAFYLCATGELAGGRGYTFGSGTRLTVV.

This rearrangement joins TRBV2 to TRBJ2-5; D unresolved. The germline gives CDR1 SNHLY, CDR2 FYNNEI. This CDR3 comprises 13 residues. With 6 bases removed from V and 5 bases from J, the gap between germline ends came to 13 bases. CDR3 residues: CASRTHSGETQYF. CDR3 DNA: TGTGCCAGCAGGACTCACTCCGGGGAGACCCAGTACTTC.

The chain uses TRBV7-2 and TRBJ1-2; TRBD1 might be the D (6 bases). Germline-derived CDR1 and CDR2 are SGHTA and FQGNSA. V dropped 5 bases and J dropped 7 bases, with 11 bases sitting between them. This CDR3 is built from 12 residues. As DNA, the CDR3 is TGTGCCAGCAGCCCCGGACAGCTTGGCTACACCTTC. It yields the protein CASSPGQLGYTF.

The V gene is TRBV5-1, the J gene TRBJ2-3; D might be TRBD1 (6 bases). This CDR3 spans 15 amino acids. Germline CDR1 and CDR2: SGHRS and YFSETQ. Trimming left V 2 bases short and J 3 bases short, with 13 bases between. The CDR3 DNA follows: TGCGCCAGCAGCTTAGGGGGATTGTCTACAGATACGCAGTATTTT. Its translation: CASSLGGLSTDTQYF.

The chain joins TRBV5-1 to TRBJ2-1; 7 bases fit TRBD2. Trimming took 5 bases from V and 5 from J; bases not matched to a gene: 7. This CDR3 is built from 14 residues. Germline CDR1 SGHRS, CDR2 YFSETQ. CDR3 bases: TGCGCCAGCAGGCTAGCGGACCTGGACAATGAGCAGTTCTTC. Amino acid sequence: CASRLADLDNEQFF.

The V and J genes are TRBV11-3 and TRBJ1-1; the D is unclear. V was cut by 3 bases and J by 3 bases, with 8 bases left in between. Per germline, CDR1 SGHNT and CDR2 YENEEA. The CDR3 length is 13 residues. CDR3 DNA sequence: TGTGCCAGCAGCTTGGAGGAGGACACTGAAGCTTTCTTT. Protein product: CASSLEEDTEAFF.

This rearrangement joins TRBV30 to TRBJ1-3; a weak D match, TRBD1 (5 bases). Trimming pared 7 bases from V and 0 bases from J, leaving 10 bases between. In germline, CDR1 is GTSNPN, CDR2 SVGIG (reference sequence). This CDR3 region has 13 residues. CDR3: CASRGPSGNTIYF. DNA of the CDR3: TGTGCCTCAAGGGGCCCCTCTGGAAACACCATATATTTT. Looking up the rest from reference TRBV30 and TRBJ1-3 gives the full variable domain: SQTIHQWPATLVQPVGSPLSLECTVEGTSNPNLYWYRQAAGRGLQLLFYSVGIGQISSEVPQNLSASRPQDRQFILSSKKLLLSDSGFYLCASRGPSGNTIYFGEGSWLTVV.

The sample holds a few counts of this clone. This chain joins TRBV3-1 (or the pseudogene TRBV3-2) and TRBJ2-1; no firm D call. V shed 0 bases and J shed 2 bases, with 8 bases lying between them. This CDR3 region has 15 residues. The V gene's germline CDR1 is LGHDT and CDR2 YNNKEL (reference sequence). Here the CDR3 DNA reads TGTGCCAGCAGCCAAGACAGCCTAGCCTACAATGAGCAGTTCTTC. Translating gives CASSQDSLAYNEQFF.

The chain links TRBV19 to TRBJ1-5; possible D gene TRBD1, 6 bases. This CDR3 spans 14 amino acids. Germline V gene lookup returns CDR1 LNHDA and CDR2 SQIVND (reference sequence). V was pared by 8 bases and J by 0 bases, with 11 bases between. CDR3 coding DNA: TGTGCCAGTCGACAGGAATATAGCAATCAGCCCCAGCATTTT. Its translation is CASRQEYSNQPQHF.